Only a few counts were recorded for the clone carrying this T cell receptor beta chain. This sample stems from a study of T cells of healthy individuals. TCRdb analysed the 5' RACE reads with MiXCR anew, one entry per CDR3 protein. The table has tens of thousands of distinct CDR3 sequences, approximately 5.4% seen once. The CDR3 is 15 residues long. Between the trimmed V and J ends, which lost 0 bases and 1 base, there was a span of 11 bases. The germline V gene has CDR1 DFQATT and CDR2 SNEGSKA (reference sequence). The chain uses TRBV20-1 and TRBJ2-3; D possibly uses TRBD1 or TRBD2 (5 bases each). The clonotype was recovered from a female donor in good health. The DNA for the CDR3 is TGCAGTGCTAGAGATCCAAGGGACCGCACAGATACGCAGTATTTT. This codes for CSARDPRDRTDTQYF.